This TCR beta chain was sequenced for a study of control samples from healthy donors and cancer patients. Clones were read by immunoSEQ multiplex PCR, and TCRdb kept only the in-frame ones, dropping some. Of about 54,000 clones in the sample, 95% to 96% were seen once. Germline V gene lookup returns CDR1 MGHRA and CDR2 YSYEKL. The ends were cut back, 5 bases at V and 4 bases at J, with 13 bases in the middle. The CDR3 spans 14 residues. The chain uses TRBV4-1 and TRBJ2-3; possible D gene TRBD2, 5 bases. The source of this sequence is a woman in her thirties in good health. The sequenced sample consisted of blood. The CDR3 bases are TGCGCCAGCAGCTATGAGGGCCTTGCAGATACGCAGTATTTT. It codes for CASSYEGLADTQYF.